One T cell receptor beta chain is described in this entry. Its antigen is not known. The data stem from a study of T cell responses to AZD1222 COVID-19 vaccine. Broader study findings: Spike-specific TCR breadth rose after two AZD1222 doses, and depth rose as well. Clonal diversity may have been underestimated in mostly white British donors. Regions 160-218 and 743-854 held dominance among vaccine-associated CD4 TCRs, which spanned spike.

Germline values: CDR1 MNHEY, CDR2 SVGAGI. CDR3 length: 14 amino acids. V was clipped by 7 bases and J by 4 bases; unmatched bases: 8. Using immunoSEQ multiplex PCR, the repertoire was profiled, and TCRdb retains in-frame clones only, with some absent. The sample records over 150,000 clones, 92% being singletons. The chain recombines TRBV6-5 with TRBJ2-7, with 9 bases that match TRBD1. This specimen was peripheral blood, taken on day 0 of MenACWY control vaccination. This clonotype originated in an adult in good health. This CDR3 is CASKKGTGFYEQYF. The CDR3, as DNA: TGTGCCAGCAAAAAGGGGACAGGGTTTTACGAGCAGTACTTC.